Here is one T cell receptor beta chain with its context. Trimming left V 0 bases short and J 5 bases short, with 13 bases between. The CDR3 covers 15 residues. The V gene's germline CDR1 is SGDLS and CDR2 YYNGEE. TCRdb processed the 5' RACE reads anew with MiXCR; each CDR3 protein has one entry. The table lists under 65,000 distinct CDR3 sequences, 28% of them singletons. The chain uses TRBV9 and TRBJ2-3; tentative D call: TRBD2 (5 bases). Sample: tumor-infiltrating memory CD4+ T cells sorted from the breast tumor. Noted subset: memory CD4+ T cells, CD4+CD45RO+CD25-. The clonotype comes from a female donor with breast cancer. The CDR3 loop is CASSVGGTRGDTQYF. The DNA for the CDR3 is TGTGCCAGCAGCGTAGGCGGAACACGGGGAGATACGCAGTATTTT.